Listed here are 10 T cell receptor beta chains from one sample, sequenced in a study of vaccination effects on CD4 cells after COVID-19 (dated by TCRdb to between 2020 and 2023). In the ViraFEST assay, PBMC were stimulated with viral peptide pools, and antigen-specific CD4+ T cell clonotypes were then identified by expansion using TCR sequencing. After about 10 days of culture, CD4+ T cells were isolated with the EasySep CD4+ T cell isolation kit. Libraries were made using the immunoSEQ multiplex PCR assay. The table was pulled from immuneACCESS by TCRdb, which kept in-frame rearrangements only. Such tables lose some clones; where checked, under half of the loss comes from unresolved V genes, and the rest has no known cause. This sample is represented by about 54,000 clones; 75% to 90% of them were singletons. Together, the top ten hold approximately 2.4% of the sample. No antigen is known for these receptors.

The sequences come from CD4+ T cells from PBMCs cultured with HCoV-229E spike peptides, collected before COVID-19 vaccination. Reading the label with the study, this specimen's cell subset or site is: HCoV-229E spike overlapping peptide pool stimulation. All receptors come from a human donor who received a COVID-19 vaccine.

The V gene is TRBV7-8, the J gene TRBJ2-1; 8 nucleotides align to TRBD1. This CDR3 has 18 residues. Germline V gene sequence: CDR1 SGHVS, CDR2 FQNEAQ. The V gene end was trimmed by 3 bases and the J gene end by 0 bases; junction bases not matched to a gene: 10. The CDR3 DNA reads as TGTGCCAGCAGCTTGAGGGACAGGACCCAGAGCTCCTACAATGAGCAGTTCTTC. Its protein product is CASSLRDRTQSSYNEQFF.

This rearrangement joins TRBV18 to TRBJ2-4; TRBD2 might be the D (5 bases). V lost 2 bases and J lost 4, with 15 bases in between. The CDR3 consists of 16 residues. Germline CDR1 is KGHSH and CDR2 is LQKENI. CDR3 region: CASSPGITGIKNIQYF. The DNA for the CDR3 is TGTGCCAGCTCACCAGGAATAACGGGGATAAAAAACATTCAGTACTTC.

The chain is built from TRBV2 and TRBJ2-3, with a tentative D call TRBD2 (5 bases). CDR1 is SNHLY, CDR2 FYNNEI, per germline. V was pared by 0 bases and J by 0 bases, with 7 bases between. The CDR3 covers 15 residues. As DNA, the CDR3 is TGTGCCAGCAGTGAAGCCGGGATGAGCACAGATACGCAGTATTTT. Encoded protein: CASSEAGMSTDTQYF.

For the CDR3, the DNA is TGTGCCGGTTCTGGCGGGGGGAGTGGGAATGAGCAGTTCTTC. Translating it yields CAGSGGGSGNEQFF. The chain combines TRBV21-1 with TRBJ2-1; the listed D gene, TRBD2, was not tested against the DNA. TRBV21-1 represents a pseudogene. The CDR3 is 14 amino acids.

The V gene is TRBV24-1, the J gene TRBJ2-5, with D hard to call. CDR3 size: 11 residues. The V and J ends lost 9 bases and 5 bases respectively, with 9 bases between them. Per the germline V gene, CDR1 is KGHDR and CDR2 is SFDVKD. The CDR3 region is CATANGETQYF. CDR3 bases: TGTGCCACCGCTAATGGGGAGACCCAGTACTTC.

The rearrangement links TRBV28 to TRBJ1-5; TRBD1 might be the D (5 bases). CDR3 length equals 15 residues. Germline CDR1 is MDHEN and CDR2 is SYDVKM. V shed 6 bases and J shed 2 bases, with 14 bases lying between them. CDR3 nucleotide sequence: TGTGCCAGCAGGCCCCATGGGGGGGGCAATCAGCCCCAGCATTTT. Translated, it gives CASRPHGGGNQPQHF.

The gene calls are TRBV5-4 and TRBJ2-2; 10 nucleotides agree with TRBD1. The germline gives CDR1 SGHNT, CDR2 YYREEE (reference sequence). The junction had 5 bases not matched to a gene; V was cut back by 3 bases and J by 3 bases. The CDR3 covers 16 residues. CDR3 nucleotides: TGTGCCAGCAGCTCCTCCGGGACAGGGGACACCGGGGAGCTGTTTTTT. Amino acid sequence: CASSSSGTGDTGELFF.

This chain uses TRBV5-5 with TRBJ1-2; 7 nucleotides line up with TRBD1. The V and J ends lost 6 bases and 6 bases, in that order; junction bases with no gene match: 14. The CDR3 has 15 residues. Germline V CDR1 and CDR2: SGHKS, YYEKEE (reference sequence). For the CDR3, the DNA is TGTGCCAGCACCAAGACGGACAGGCCCCTCCATGGCTACACCTTC. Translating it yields CASTKTDRPLHGYTF.

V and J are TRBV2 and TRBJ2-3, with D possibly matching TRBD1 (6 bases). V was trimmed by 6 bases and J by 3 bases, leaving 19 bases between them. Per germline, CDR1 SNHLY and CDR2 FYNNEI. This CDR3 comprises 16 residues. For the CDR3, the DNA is TGTGCCAGCAGCGTAGGGGGACCGATTGGTACAGATACGCAGTATTTT. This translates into CASSVGGPIGTDTQYF.

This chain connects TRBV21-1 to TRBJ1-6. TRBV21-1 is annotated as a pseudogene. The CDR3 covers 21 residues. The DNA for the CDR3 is TGTGCCAGCAGCAAAAAGCCTACCGGGATTTTAATATTACCCTATAATTCACCCCTCCACTTT. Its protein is CASSKKPTGILILPYNSPLHF.